The 6 T cell receptor beta chains below come from one sample, sequenced in a study of blood T cell repertoires in COVID-19. Data came from immunoSEQ multiplex PCR; TCRdb stores just in-frame clones and leaves some out. The sample comprises some 150,000 clones, approximately 88% of which are singletons, and 4.5% to 5.5% rests with the top ten. The sample taken for sequencing was peripheral blood. Source of these receptors: a human donor in a cohort sampled during active COVID-19.

This rearrangement joins TRBV6-2 or TRBV6-3 to TRBJ2-6, with 8 positions matching TRBD1. CDR1 MNHEY and CDR2 SVGEGT come from the germline V gene. V lost 2 bases and J lost 4; bases outside the gene matches: 10. CDR3 length: 18 residues. CDR3 DNA sequence: TGTGCCAGCAGTTACCTGAGGCAGGGGGCTACCGGGGCCAACGTCCTGACTTTC. Its protein product is CASSYLRQGATGANVLTF.

The gene calls are TRBV3-1 (or the pseudogene TRBV3-2) and TRBJ2-2; D gene unclear. Germline V gene data show CDR1 as LGHDT and CDR2 as YNNKEL (reference sequence). Trimming took 2 bases from V and 1 from J, leaving 5 bases between them. The CDR3 has 14 residues. CDR3 protein: CASSQSRNTGELFF. CDR3 in DNA: TGTGCCAGCAGCCAATCTAGGAACACCGGGGAGCTGTTTTTT.

This clone was counted a single time. CDR3 DNA sequence: TGTGCCAGCAGCCCGCTACTAAGTCGGACCCAGTACTTC. This gives the protein CASSPLLSRTQYF. The chain carries TRBV5-4 and TRBJ2-5; D gene unclear. V dropped 4 bases and J dropped 7 bases, with 14 bases sitting between them. CDR3 length: 13 amino acids. CDR1 SGHNT and CDR2 YYREEE come from the germline V gene (reference sequence).

This clone was seen more than once but under ten times. The chain is built from TRBV6-5 and TRBJ1-5; 8 nucleotides agree with TRBD1. The CDR3 runs 14 residues. From germline, CDR1 is MNHEY and CDR2 SVGAGI. The J segment lost 5 bases and the V segment lost 7 bases, leaving 7 bases of the junction unmatched. CDR3 DNA sequence: TGTGCCAGCACACCCGACAGGGGCGATCAGCCCCAGCATTTT. It translates to CASTPDRGDQPQHF.

This chain uses TRBV28 with TRBJ1-4; D gene ambiguous. Trimming removed 7 bases at V and 8 bases at J, with 14 bases between. This CDR3 has 13 residues. Germline V gene lookup returns CDR1 MDHEN and CDR2 SYDVKM. In DNA form, the CDR3 reads TGTGCCAGCACCGCTACCCGTTTCGAAAAACTGTTTTTT. This codes for CASTATRFEKLFF.

This clone appeared once. The chain has TRBV11-2 and TRBJ2-7; 10 nucleotides match TRBD2. This CDR3 region has 15 residues. From germline, CDR1 is SGHAT and CDR2 FQNNGV. Trimming took 6 bases from V and 0 from J; bases not matched to a gene: 5. CDR3 nucleotides: TGTGCCAGCAGAAAACTAGCGGGGACCTCCTACGAGCAGTACTTC. Encoded protein: CASRKLAGTSYEQYF.